This T cell receptor beta chain stems from a study of Tregs in tolerant kidney transplant recipients. Some clones are missing from TCRdb's copy, which holds only in-frame ones; the method was immunoSEQ multiplex PCR. The table records 62,000 or so clones, 95% to 98% of them present only once. Germline CDR1 and CDR2: MNHNS and SASEGT. The CDR3 runs to 13 residues. J was trimmed by 6 bases and V by 2 bases; bases with no gene match: 1. The chain joins TRBV6-1 to TRBJ2-1; 7 nucleotides align to TRBD1. This TCR came from a human donor who received a combined kidney and bone marrow transplant. Sequences were derived from Tregs from blood, sampled before the transplant. The CDR3 nucleotides are TGTGCCAGCAGTGAATACAGGGGCAATGAGCAGTTCTTC. Translation gives CASSEYRGNEQFF.